These 4 T cell receptor beta chains came from one sample sequenced in a study of cytomegalovirus exposure and HLA in healthy donors. The PCR contained 60 Vbeta and 13 Jbeta primers. The assay was immunoSEQ multiplex PCR, and TCRdb's table has in-frame clones only and misses some. Seen here are over 100,000 clones, about 78% observed once, and the top ten hold 1.4% to 1.5%. The source material was PBMCs. These receptors all stem from a female donor in good health and CMV-seronegative.

This clone was seen a single time. A junction boundary mismatches the germline segment, possibly from a read error. This rearrangement joins TRBV19 to TRBJ2-1; D remains unclear. Germline CDR1 and CDR2: LNHDA and SQIVND (reference sequence). The CDR3 spans 12 residues. In DNA form, the CDR3 reads TGTACCAGTAGTAGCTACTACAATGAGCAGTTCTTC. It yields the protein CTSSSYYNEQFF.

This clone appeared a few times. V and J are TRBV28 and TRBJ1-1; 9 bases align to TRBD1. The CDR3 length is 14 residues. The germline CDR1 and CDR2 sequences are MDHEN and SYDVKM. J gave up 10 bases and V 5 bases, and 11 bases lay outside the gene matches. The CDR3 DNA follows: TGTGCCAGCAGTCCGACAGGGGGGGACCGGGCAGCTTTCTTT. Protein: CASSPTGGDRAAFF.

The V call is TRBV6-5, the J call TRBJ2-2, with D perhaps matching TRBD2 (5 bases). V was trimmed by 6 bases and J by 7 bases, leaving 12 bases between them. Germline V CDR1 and CDR2: MNHEY, SVGAGI. The length of the CDR3 is 13 residues. The CDR3 here is CASRNDRDGELFF. For the CDR3, the DNA is TGTGCCAGCAGAAACGACCGGGACGGGGAGCTGTTTTTT.

This clone was seen a few times. The gene calls are TRBV4-1 and TRBJ2-7; 10 bases agree with TRBD2. Per germline, CDR1 MGHRA and CDR2 YSYEKL. The J segment lost 0 bases and the V segment lost 1 base, leaving 3 bases of the junction unmatched. This CDR3 contains 16 residues. The CDR3 DNA sequence: TGCGCCAGCAGCCAAGCCCCTAGCGGGGGCTCCTACGAGCAGTACTTC. The encoded protein is CASSQAPSGGSYEQYF.